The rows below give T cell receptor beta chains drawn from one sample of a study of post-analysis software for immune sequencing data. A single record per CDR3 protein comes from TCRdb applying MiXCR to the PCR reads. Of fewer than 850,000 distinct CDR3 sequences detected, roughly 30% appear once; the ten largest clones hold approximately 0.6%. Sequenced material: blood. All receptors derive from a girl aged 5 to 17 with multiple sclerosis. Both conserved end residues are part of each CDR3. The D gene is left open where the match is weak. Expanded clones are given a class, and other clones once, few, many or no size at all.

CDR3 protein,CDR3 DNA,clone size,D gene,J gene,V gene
CASSRLGSASELVNEQFF,TGTGCCAGCAGCCGCCTAGGCTCGGCCAGCGAGCTTGTCAATGAGCAGTTCTTC,few,NA,TRBJ2-1,TRBV3-1
CASSLRLAGGARTDAQYF,TGTGCCAGCAGCTTACGACTAGCGGGGGGAGCCCGCACAGATGCGCAGTATTTT,NA,TRBD2,TRBJ2-3,TRBV9
CASSLDQQETQYF,TGCGCCAGCAGCTTGGATCAGCAAGAGACCCAGTACTTC,few,NA,TRBJ2-5,TRBV5-1
CASSYHRGGYNEQFF,TGTGCCAGCAGTTATCACAGGGGGGGGTACAATGAGCAGTTCTTC,few,NA,TRBJ2-1,TRBV6-5
CASAGQGADTGELFF,TGTGCCAGCGCCGGCCAGGGGGCCGACACCGGGGAGCTGTTTTTT,NA,TRBD1,TRBJ2-2,TRBV7-2
CASSGTGTSGRSGELFF,TGTGCCAGCAGCGGGACCGGGACTAGCGGGAGAAGCGGGGAGCTGTTTTTT,NA,TRBD2,TRBJ2-2,TRBV28
CASSEAGGYNERFF,TGCGCCAGCAGCGAAGCGGGGGGCTACAATGAGCGGTTCTTC,NA,TRBD2,TRBJ2-1,TRBV5-1
CNPAAGGRNEQFF,TGCAACCCCGCGGCAGGGGGCCGCAATGAGCAGTTCTTC,NA,TRBD1,TRBJ2-1,TRBV20-1
CASSPLAGDTDTQYF,TGTGCCAGCAGCCCACTAGCGGGGGACACAGATACGCAGTATTTT,NA,TRBD2,TRBJ2-3,TRBV7-6
CASRTSTLAQHF,TGTGCCAGCAGGACATCGACTTTGGCCCAGCATTTT,few,NA,TRBJ1-5,TRBV12-3/TRBV12-4
CASSLSGTGVEKLFF,TGTGCCAGCAGCTTATCCGGGACAGGGGTGGAAAAACTGTTTTTT,few,TRBD1,TRBJ1-4,TRBV7-6
CAWGKETQYF,TGCGCCTGGGGGAAGGAGACCCAGTACTTC,NA,NA,TRBJ2-5,TRBV20-1
CASSLLRMRGSSYNSPLHF,TGTGCCAGCAGTTTACTTCGGATGCGTGGCTCCTCCTATAATTCACCCCTCCACTTT,few,NA,TRBJ1-6,TRBV27
CSGGDGYTF,TGCAGCGGGGGAGATGGCTACACCTTC,NA,NA,TRBJ1-2,TRBV29-1
CASSLVSLVSSDTQYF,TGCGCCAGCAGCTTGGTATCACTAGTAAGTTCAGATACGCAGTATTTT,NA,NA,TRBJ2-3,TRBV5-1
CASSQAHPPTTNEQFF,TGTGCCAGCAGCCAAGCTCACCCGCCCACTACCAATGAGCAGTTCTTC,NA,NA,TRBJ2-1,TRBV4-2
CASSSGARGASTEAFF,TGTGCCAGCAGCTCGGGAGCGAGGGGCGCAAGCACTGAAGCTTTCTTT,NA,NA,TRBJ1-1,TRBV7-8
CASSEVGQGVSGANVLTF,TGTGCCAGCAGTGAAGTGGGACAGGGGGTCTCTGGGGCCAACGTCCTGACTTTC,NA,TRBD1,TRBJ2-6,TRBV2
CASSYSGEGISNQPQHF,TGTGCCAGCAGTTACTCGGGTGAGGGGATTAGCAATCAGCCCCAGCATTTT,NA,NA,TRBJ1-5,TRBV6-6
CASSPGVGAYDYTF,TGTGCCAGCAGCCCGGGGGTGGGGGCCTATGACTACACCTTC,NA,NA,TRBJ1-2,TRBV7-2
CSVAFFGGALNEQFF,TGCAGCGTAGCTTTTTTCGGGGGGGCCTTGAATGAGCAGTTCTTC,NA,TRBD2,TRBJ2-1,TRBV29-1
CASDRNTDTQYF,TGTGCCAGCGACCGCAACACAGATACGCAGTATTTT,few,NA,TRBJ2-3,TRBV12-3/TRBV12-4
CSAVGGRYEQYF,TGCAGTGCGGTGGGGGGGCGTTATGAGCAGTACTTC,once,NA,TRBJ2-7,TRBV20-1
CASSVSRGGTEAFF,TGTGCCAGCAGCGTAAGCCGGGGCGGCACTGAAGCTTTCTTT,NA,NA,TRBJ1-1,TRBV9
CASSLGGTGVNEKLFF,TGTGCCAGCAGCTTAGGTGGTACAGGGGTTAATGAAAAACTGTTTTTT,NA,TRBD1,TRBJ1-4,TRBV7-8
CASSQGILRGYEQFF,TGTGCCAGCAGCCAAGGGATTTTGCGGGGGTATGAGCAGTTCTTC,NA,TRBD2,TRBJ2-1,TRBV14
CASRTPSGRANEQFF,TGTGCCAGCAGAACTCCTAGCGGGAGGGCCAATGAGCAGTTCTTC,NA,TRBD2,TRBJ2-1,TRBV12-3/TRBV12-4
CASSSLEGLNTEAFF,TGTGCCAGCAGCTCCCTGGAGGGGCTCAACACTGAAGCTTTCTTT,NA,NA,TRBJ1-1,TRBV7-8
CASSHPSGLGTDTQYF,TGCGCCAGCAGCCACCCCAGCGGGCTTGGCACAGATACGCAGTATTTT,few,NA,TRBJ2-3,TRBV5-1
CASSTVRTNYGYTF,TGTGCCAGCAGCACTGTCCGTACTAACTATGGCTACACCTTC,few,NA,TRBJ1-2,TRBV21-1
CASSQAGDNEQFF,TGTGCCAGCAGCCAAGCCGGGGACAATGAGCAGTTCTTC,few,NA,TRBJ2-1,TRBV27
CASSADEVPDTQYF,TGTGCCAGCAGCGCAGATGAGGTCCCAGATACGCAGTATTTT,few,NA,TRBJ2-3,TRBV7-9
CAGSTGRQPQHF,TGTGCCGGCTCGACGGGCCGGCAGCCCCAGCATTTT,few,NA,TRBJ1-5,TRBV28
CASSSPMNTEAFF,TGTGCCAGCAGCTCGCCGATGAACACTGAAGCTTTCTTT,NA,NA,TRBJ1-1,TRBV7-9
CASSWGVSGEQFF,TGTGCCAGCAGCTGGGGAGTGTCCGGTGAGCAGTTCTTC,NA,NA,TRBJ2-1,TRBV5-6
CSARDLRVWETQFF,TGCAGTGCTAGAGATCTGAGGGTATGGGAGACCCAGTTCTTC,NA,NA,TRBJ2-1,TRBV20-1
CASSKGAGTPNPLASYEQYF,TGTGCCAGCAGCAAAGGGGCCGGGACACCAAATCCTCTTGCCTCCTACGAGCAGTACTTC,few,NA,TRBJ2-7,TRBV21-1
CASDSGGLQETQYF,TGTGCCAGCGATAGCGGGGGGCTTCAAGAGACCCAGTACTTC,few,TRBD2,TRBJ2-5,TRBV10-3
CASSYPSDKGNTEAFF,TGTGCCAGCAGTTACCCTAGCGACAAGGGGAACACTGAAGCTTTCTTT,NA,NA,TRBJ1-1,TRBV6-6
CASSLGLRGREETQYF,TGTGCCAGCAGCTTAGGCCTGAGGGGACGGGAAGAGACCCAGTACTTC,few,NA,TRBJ2-5,TRBV11-2
CSATPPTGGRETQYF,TGCAGTGCTACCCCCCCGACAGGGGGTAGGGAGACCCAGTACTTC,many,TRBD1,TRBJ2-5,TRBV20-1
CANSQHVQETQYF,TGTGCCAACAGTCAACATGTACAAGAGACCCAGTACTTC,NA,NA,TRBJ2-5,TRBV7-9
CASSQTGGRDTQYF,TGCGCCAGCAGCCAAACCGGCGGGAGAGATACGCAGTATTTT,NA,TRBD2,TRBJ2-3,TRBV4-3
CSAHRPNMNTEAFF,TGCAGTGCCCATCGACCGAACATGAACACTGAAGCTTTCTTT,NA,NA,TRBJ1-1,TRBV20-1
CASSGGTAENTEAFF,TGCGCCAGCAGCGGGGGGACAGCAGAGAACACTGAAGCTTTCTTT,few,TRBD1,TRBJ1-1,TRBV5-1
CASSPRTNYEQYF,TGTGCCAGCAGTCCGCGGACCAACTACGAGCAGTACTTC,NA,NA,TRBJ2-7,TRBV12-3/TRBV12-4
CASSALGGDGQFF,TGCGCCAGCAGCGCGTTAGGGGGCGATGGGCAGTTCTTC,NA,TRBD1,TRBJ2-1,TRBV5-1
CASKNAGTSGDEQFF,TGTGCCAGCAAGAACGCCGGGACTAGCGGCGATGAGCAGTTCTTC,NA,TRBD2,TRBJ2-1,TRBV7-2
CASSENGAGGSPLHF,TGTGCCAGCAGTGAAAACGGGGCAGGGGGTTCACCCCTCCACTTT,few,TRBD1,TRBJ1-6,TRBV2
CASSHGTSGRYNEQFF,TGTGCCAGCAGCCACGGGACTAGCGGGAGATACAATGAGCAGTTCTTC,few,TRBD2,TRBJ2-1,TRBV3-1
CSVRGYGYTF,TGCAGTGTCCGGGGCTATGGCTACACCTTC,few,NA,TRBJ1-2,TRBV20-1